One T cell receptor beta chain is described in this entry. Its antigen is undetermined. This sample stems from a study of T-cell memory formation after mild COVID-19. Overall study context: Largely, the TCR clusters proved donor specific. The study's findings and limits: The CD4+ clones that contracted clustered mainly within CM and EM, and the CD8+ clones concentrated in EMRA. Pre-infection memory showed some responding clones, and this suggested that cross-reactive memory joined.

TCRdb redid the calling of the 5' RACE reads with MiXCR, one entry per CDR3 protein. The sample gives 350,000 or so distinct CDR3 sequences, 10% to 15% of which show up once; 20% to 25% is in the top ten. What was sequenced was PBMCs or a T cell subset sorted from them (not recorded which). The source is a young man who had mild COVID-19 (a few samples of this study predate the infection). Cell type and time point are not known.

The DNA of the CDR3 is TGTGCCAGCAGCCCACACCCCACAGATACGCAGTATTTT. Protein product: CASSPHPTDTQYF. The chain employs TRBV9 and TRBJ2-3, with no clear D. CDR1 SGDLS and CDR2 YYNGEE come from the germline V gene. The CDR3 is 13 amino acids. V was clipped by 4 bases and J by 2 bases, with 8 bases between them.